This TCR beta chain was observed in a study of identical twins. Findings of the study overall: Without tracking the same donors, conclusions rested on cross-sectional statistical analysis. There were fewer insertions in abundant cord blood beta clonotypes, but memory repertoires showed no such pattern.

On this clonotype: The antigen is not known.

TCRdb itself ran the 5' RACE reads through MiXCR, one entry per CDR3 protein. Counted here are about 470,000 distinct CDR3 sequences, 24% occurring once; the ten biggest clones make up about 2.7%. The CDR3 is made up of 15 amino acids. In germline, CDR1 is MNHEY, CDR2 SVGAGI. V shed 0 bases and J shed 3 bases, with 11 bases lying between them. In addition, the sample was reused for a study of T cells expressing NK-cell markers. That source reports: Several experiments added an anti-gamma-delta TCR antibody to sort only alpha-beta TCR T cells. NKG2C+ dominant clonotype frequencies in 5 or 6 donors were 1.0-7.0% of CD8+ T cells.

The chain recombines TRBV6-5 with TRBJ1-2, with D unclear. The clonotype originates from a woman aged 18-30 years in good health. Sequencing was performed on CD4+ T cells sorted from blood. CDR3 in amino acids: CASSYSPGYDYGYTF. CDR3 in DNA: TGTGCCAGCAGTTACTCGCCCGGGTACGACTATGGCTACACCTTC.